Listed below are T cell receptor beta chains from one sample, sequenced in a study of CD8 T cells in Susac syndrome. TCRdb passed the immunoSEQ multiplex PCR reads through MiXCR, listing each CDR3 protein once. This sample has tens of thousands of distinct CDR3 sequences, with approximately 95% found just once. The sample comprised CD8+ T cells from PBMCs. The receptor source for this set is a human donor with Susac syndrome. The CDR3 runs from the conserved cysteine through the conserved F or W. Fields, in order: V gene, D gene, J gene, clone size, CDR3 DNA, CDR3 protein. D genes are given only for firm matches. Clone size appears in some rows only: once, few, many, or a class for an expanded clone.

>TRBV5-4|NA|TRBJ2-2|NA
TGTGCCAGCAGCTTGGTTCCCAACGGGGAGCTGTTTTTT
CASSLVPNGELFF
>TRBV20-1|NA|TRBJ2-2|once
TGCAGTGCTAGAGATCGTCAGAGTAACACCGGGGAGCTGTTTTTT
CSARDRQSNTGELFF
>TRBV11-1|NA|TRBJ2-6|NA
TGTGCCAGCAGCTTAGGAGGGATTCTGGGCGGTGACTCTGGGGCCAACGTCCTGACTTTC
CASSLGGILGGDSGANVLTF
>TRBV6-5|TRBD1|TRBJ1-2|NA
TGTGCCAGCAGTTACTCGTCAGGACAGGCCATTTACGGCTACACCTTC
CASSYSSGQAIYGYTF
>TRBV18|NA|TRBJ1-1|NA
TGTGCCAGCTCACCATCTGGGATGTACACTGAAGCTTTCTTT
CASSPSGMYTEAFF
>TRBV5-4|NA|TRBJ2-3|NA
TGTGCCAGCAGCTTACGCGGGGAAGTCGGCACAGATACGCAGTATTTT
CASSLRGEVGTDTQYF
>TRBV7-9|TRBD2|TRBJ2-1|NA
TGTGCCAGCAGAATAGCGGGGACCTACAATGAGCAGTTCTTC
CASRIAGTYNEQFF
>TRBV24-1|NA|TRBJ2-2|NA
TGTGCCACCAGTGATGGTGGGAGGCATTCTACGACCGGGGAGCTGTTTTTT
CATSDGGRHSTTGELFF
>TRBV20-1|NA|TRBJ2-7|NA
TGCAGTGCTAATCCGGGCCACCTTGGGGAGCAGTACTTC
CSANPGHLGEQYF
>TRBV9|NA|TRBJ1-1|once
TGTGCCAGCAGCGTAGCTCTAGGAGCTGAAGCTTTCTTT
CASSVALGAEAFF
>TRBV29-1|NA|TRBJ1-2|NA
TGCAGCGTCTCAGGCATTACGAACTATGGCTACACCTTC
CSVSGITNYGYTF
>TRBV7-2|NA|TRBJ2-1|NA
TGTGCCAGCAGCTCACCGGGCAATGAGCAGTTCTTC
CASSSPGNEQFF
>TRBV7-8|NA|TRBJ2-5|NA
TGTGCCAGCAGCTTAGATCAGGGTCCGGAGACCCAGTACTTC
CASSLDQGPETQYF
>TRBV5-1|TRBD2|TRBJ2-2|NA
TGCGCCAGCTCTAGCGGGAGTGGCTCCGGGGAGCTGTTTTTT
CASSSGSGSGELFF
>TRBV6-5|NA|TRBJ2-7|NA
TGTGCCAGCAGTTACTCAGAGAGCTACGAGCAGTACTTC
CASSYSESYEQYF
>TRBV4-2|NA|TRBJ2-5|NA
TGTGCCAGCAGCCAAGATTTGGGGGCGAGTGAGACCCAGTACTTC
CASSQDLGASETQYF
>TRBV14|NA|TRBJ2-7|once
TGTGCCAGCAGCACAACAGGGTTCCGCGAGCAGTACTTC
CASSTTGFREQYF
>TRBV13|NA|TRBJ2-1|NA
TGTGCCAGCAGCTTAAAGATTTACAATGAGCAGTTCTTC
CASSLKIYNEQFF
>TRBV5-1|NA|TRBJ1-1|NA
TGCGCCAGTGACTCGGGAACTGAAGCTTTCTTT
CASDSGTEAFF
>TRBV5-4|TRBD2|TRBJ2-7|NA
TGTGCCAGCAGTCGGACTAGCGGCTTTTACGAGCAGTACTTC
CASSRTSGFYEQYF
>TRBV5-1|NA|TRBJ2-5|NA
TGCGCCAGCAGCTGGTTGGGGACCCAAGAGACCCAGTACTTC
CASSWLGTQETQYF
>TRBV4-1|TRBD1|TRBJ2-1|once
TGCGCCAGCAGCCCGGGACAGGGCTGGTTCTTC
CASSPGQGWFF
>TRBV18|NA|TRBJ2-5|NA
TGTGCCAGCTCACCAACAACTAGTATTCGCCAGATCCAGTACTTC
CASSPTTSIRQIQYF
>TRBV30|TRBD1|TRBJ1-1|once
TGTGCCTGGAGTCCCGGGACAGGCCCCCGGGGAACTGAAGCTTTCTTT
CAWSPGTGPRGTEAFF
>TRBV11-2|TRBD2|TRBJ2-3|once
TGTGCCAGCTCCTATCCGGGACTAGCGATCACAGATACGCAGTATTTT
CASSYPGLAITDTQYF
>TRBV7-2|TRBD1|TRBJ2-4|once
TGTGCCAGCAGCCCTGATCCGGGACAGGACATTCAGTACTTC
CASSPDPGQDIQYF
>TRBV30|TRBD2|TRBJ2-5|NA
TGTGCCGGACTAGTCCGGGACTTTGGGACCCAGTACTTC
CAGLVRDFGTQYF
>TRBV7-2|TRBD2|TRBJ2-5|NA
TGTGCCAGCAGCCTCCTAGCGGGACAAGAGACCCAGTACTTC
CASSLLAGQETQYF
>TRBV7-9|NA|TRBJ2-7|NA
TGTGCCAGCAGCCCCTGGGCCCTTCCCAGCTCCTACGAGCAGTACTTC
CASSPWALPSSYEQYF
>TRBV4-1|NA|TRBJ2-6|NA
TGCGCCAGCAGCCCCGCACCACACGAATCAAGCTCTGGGGCCAACGTCCTGACTTTC
CASSPAPHESSSGANVLTF
>TRBV12-3/TRBV12-4|NA|TRBJ1-5|NA
TGTGCCAGCAGTGATGGGACGGTCAAATTGGAACCCCAGCATTTT
CASSDGTVKLEPQHF
>TRBV7-9|TRBD2|TRBJ2-2|NA
TGTGCCAGCTATGGACTAGCGGGAGGTGGGCCCGGGGAGCTGTTTTTT
CASYGLAGGGPGELFF
>TRBV30|TRBD1|TRBJ1-5|NA
TGTGCCTGGAGTCGGGGGGCAGGGGGCGATCAGCCCCAGCATTTT
CAWSRGAGGDQPQHF
>TRBV27|NA|TRBJ2-7|NA
TGTGCCAGCAGTTTAGATGCGCTAGACGAGCAGTACTTC
CASSLDALDEQYF
>TRBV29-1|NA|TRBJ2-7|NA
TGCAGCGTTGACTGGGGCTACGAGCAGTACTTC
CSVDWGYEQYF
>TRBV20-1|NA|TRBJ2-7|NA
TGCAGTGCTAGGCAGGGTGATAGGGCTACTGAGCAGTACTTC
CSARQGDRATEQYF
>TRBV11-2|NA|TRBJ2-7|NA
TGTGCCAGCAGCTTAGGCCCGGGACCTTACGAGCAGTACTTC
CASSLGPGPYEQYF
>TRBV12-3/TRBV12-4|NA|TRBJ2-1|NA
TGTGCCAGCAGTTTAGGAGCAGATGAGCAGTTCTTC
CASSLGADEQFF
>TRBV4-3|TRBD1|TRBJ1-1|NA
TGCGCCAGCAGCCAAGATACTGCAGGGGGATCTCACACTGAAGCTTTCTTT
CASSQDTAGGSHTEAFF
>TRBV4-1|NA|TRBJ2-2|once
TGCGCCAGCAGCCTAGACAACACCGGGGAGCTGTTTTTT
CASSLDNTGELFF
>TRBV19|TRBD2|TRBJ2-1|NA
TGTGCCAGTAGTGGCAGCGGGAGTGGTGGCGAGCAGTTCTTC
CASSGSGSGGEQFF
>TRBV28|NA|TRBJ2-7|NA
TGTGCCAGCAGTTTACCGGGGTACGAGCAGTACTTC
CASSLPGYEQYF
>TRBV5-1|TRBD1|TRBJ2-2|NA
TGCGCCAGCAGCCCGGGGACAGGGGGTACCGGGGAGCTGTTTTTT
CASSPGTGGTGELFF
>TRBV29-1|TRBD1|TRBJ1-2|NA
TGCAGCGTTGAAACAGATCCAACAGGGGGCGATATGATCTATGGCTACACCTTC
CSVETDPTGGDMIYGYTF
>TRBV20-1|NA|TRBJ2-1|NA
TGCAGTGCTAGAGAAGGGTTAAGACCGCACAATGAGCAGTTCTTC
CSAREGLRPHNEQFF